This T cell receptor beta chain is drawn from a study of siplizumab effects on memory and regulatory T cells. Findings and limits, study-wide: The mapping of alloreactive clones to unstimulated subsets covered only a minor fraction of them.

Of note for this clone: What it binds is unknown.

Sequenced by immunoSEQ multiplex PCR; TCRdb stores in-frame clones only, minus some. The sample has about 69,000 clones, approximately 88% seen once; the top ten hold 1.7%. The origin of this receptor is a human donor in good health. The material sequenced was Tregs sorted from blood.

This chain's CDR3 is CASSWTENTEAFF. In nucleotides, the CDR3 is TGTGCCAGCAGTTGGACGGAGAACACTGAAGCTTTCTTT. The chain links TRBV6-6 to TRBJ1-1, with D hard to call. The germline gives CDR1 MNHNY, CDR2 SVGAGI (reference sequence). This CDR3 contains 13 residues. Trimming removed 4 bases from V and 1 base from J, with 7 bases in between.